These 6 T cell receptor beta chains came from one sample sequenced in a study of cytomegalovirus exposure and HLA in healthy donors. The PCR was carried out with 60 Vbeta primers and 13 Jbeta primers. Generated by immunoSEQ multiplex PCR, the TCRdb table keeps only in-frame clones and is missing some. The table lists about 170,000 clones, roughly 71% of them singletons. Sequenced: PBMCs. Receptors were obtained from a woman between 50 and 59 years old in good health and CMV-seropositive.

The chain uses TRBV10-3 and TRBJ1-5; 9 nucleotides match TRBD1. The CDR3 is 14 residues long. Germline V gene sequence: CDR1 ENHRY, CDR2 SYGVKD. After removal of 3 bases from V and 9 bases from J, the junction contained 6 bases not matched to a gene. In DNA, the CDR3 is TGTGCCATCAGTGAAGGACAGGGGTCTTCGCCCCAGCATTTT. Translation gives CAISEGQGSSPQHF.

V is TRBV5-6 and J is TRBJ2-5; 13 positions agree with TRBD2. Germline CDR1 SGHDT, CDR2 YYEEEE. V shed 2 bases and J 5 bases; nucleotides not matched to a gene: 3. The CDR3 is made up of 15 amino acids. The CDR3 DNA reads TGTGCCAGCAGCTTACTAGCGGGGGGGCGGGAGACCCAGTACTTC. Translation gives CASSLLAGGRETQYF.

The rearrangement uses TRBV18 and TRBJ2-3; weak D call: TRBD1 (5 bases). This CDR3 has 15 residues. Germline V CDR1 and CDR2: KGHSH, LQKENI. The ends were cut back, 4 bases at V and 0 bases at J, with 11 bases in the middle. The CDR3 coding sequence is TGTGCCAGCTCACTCCTGACAGCTAGCACAGATACGCAGTATTTT. Its translation: CASSLLTASTDTQYF.

There are a few counts of this clone. The chain is built from TRBV5-6 and TRBJ1-1; D gene ambiguous. In germline, CDR1 is SGHDT, CDR2 YYEEEE. The CDR3 is 15 amino acids. V lost 4 bases to trimming and J lost 5 bases, with 18 bases between them. Here the CDR3 reads CASSTLTGRETEAFF. The CDR3 DNA follows: TGTGCCAGCAGCACTTTGACGGGGAGGGAGACTGAAGCTTTCTTT.

The rearrangement joins TRBV7-3 to TRBJ2-6, with 10 bases matching TRBD1. Germline CDR1 reads SGHTA; CDR2 reads FQGTGA. V lost 1 base, J lost 0 bases, and 6 bases stayed unmatched. The CDR3 has 19 amino acids. CDR3 sequence (DNA): TGTGCCAGCAGCTTAAACCTGGGACAGGGGAGCTCTGGGGCCAACGTCCTGACTTTC. This gives the protein CASSLNLGQGSSGANVLTF.

The rearrangement joins TRBV30 to TRBJ1-2; 8 nucleotides line up with TRBD1. The CDR3 is 14 residues long. V was pared by 2 bases and J by 5 bases, with 7 bases of the junction left unmatched. Looked up from germline, CDR1 is GTSNPN and CDR2 is SVGIG (reference sequence). This CDR3 is CAWSTDRGEYGYTF. The DNA of the CDR3 is TGTGCCTGGAGTACAGACAGGGGAGAGTATGGCTACACCTTC.